Shown below are 5 T cell receptor beta chains from a single sample sequenced in a study of shared clonotypes between healthy human individuals. TCRdb's copy holds only in-frame clones and misses some; the assay was immunoSEQ multiplex PCR. This table holds some 600,000 clones, about 96% found once. CD45RO-negative, CCR7-positively selected cells formed the naive CD8 fraction, excluding terminally differentiated effector memory CD45RA+ cells. The specimen sequenced was naive CD8+ T cells sorted from blood. Receptors were obtained from a woman in her twenties or thirties in good health.

This clone has just one count. The genes are TRBV5-1 and TRBJ2-3; tentatively, D is TRBD1 (5 bases). Germline CDR1 SGHRS, CDR2 YFSETQ. This CDR3 comprises 16 residues. V lost 1 base and J lost 0, with 12 bases in between. The CDR3 nucleotides read TGCGCCAGCAGCTTGTACAGGTACTCTAGCACAGATACGCAGTATTTT. It yields the protein CASSLYRYSSTDTQYF.

The V gene is TRBV10-3, the J gene TRBJ1-1, with D unresolved. The germline CDR1 and CDR2 sequences are ENHRY and SYGVKD. Trimming cost V 0 bases and J 11 bases, with 10 bases left between them. The CDR3 is made up of 12 amino acids. The DNA for the CDR3 is TGTGCCATCAGTGAGTCGCCCATCAATGCTTTCTTT. It is translated as CAISESPINAFF.

The rearrangement links TRBV6-6 to TRBJ2-3; 7 bases agree with TRBD1. This CDR3 contains 15 residues. With V trimmed by 6 bases and J by 2 bases, 8 bases remained unmatched. Germline V gives CDR1 MNHNY, CDR2 SVGAGI (reference sequence). CDR3 nucleotides: TGTGCCAGCAGCCAACAGGGGCCGTCCACAGATACGCAGTATTTT. Protein product: CASSQQGPSTDTQYF.

In DNA form, the CDR3 reads TGTGCCAGCAGTCAGTTACTAGCGGGACCCTTGGGGCAGTACTTC. This sequence encodes CASSQLLAGPLGQYF. The chain couples TRBV5-6 to TRBJ2-7; TRBD2 matches 10 bases. Germline V gene data show CDR1 as SGHDT and CDR2 as YYEEEE. The CDR3 sequence is 15 residues long. Trimming removed 5 bases from V and 9 bases from J; junction bases left unmatched: 14.

This clone was counted between two and nine times. The genes are TRBV28 and TRBJ1-5; TRBD1 might be the D (5 bases). CDR1 is MDHEN and CDR2 is SYDVKM in the germline V gene. The CDR3 totals 13 residues. Trimming left V 11 bases short and J 2 bases short, with 13 bases between. The CDR3 here is CAARALGNQPQHF. The CDR3 DNA sequence: TGTGCCGCCAGGGCGTTGGGCAATCAGCCCCAGCATTTT.